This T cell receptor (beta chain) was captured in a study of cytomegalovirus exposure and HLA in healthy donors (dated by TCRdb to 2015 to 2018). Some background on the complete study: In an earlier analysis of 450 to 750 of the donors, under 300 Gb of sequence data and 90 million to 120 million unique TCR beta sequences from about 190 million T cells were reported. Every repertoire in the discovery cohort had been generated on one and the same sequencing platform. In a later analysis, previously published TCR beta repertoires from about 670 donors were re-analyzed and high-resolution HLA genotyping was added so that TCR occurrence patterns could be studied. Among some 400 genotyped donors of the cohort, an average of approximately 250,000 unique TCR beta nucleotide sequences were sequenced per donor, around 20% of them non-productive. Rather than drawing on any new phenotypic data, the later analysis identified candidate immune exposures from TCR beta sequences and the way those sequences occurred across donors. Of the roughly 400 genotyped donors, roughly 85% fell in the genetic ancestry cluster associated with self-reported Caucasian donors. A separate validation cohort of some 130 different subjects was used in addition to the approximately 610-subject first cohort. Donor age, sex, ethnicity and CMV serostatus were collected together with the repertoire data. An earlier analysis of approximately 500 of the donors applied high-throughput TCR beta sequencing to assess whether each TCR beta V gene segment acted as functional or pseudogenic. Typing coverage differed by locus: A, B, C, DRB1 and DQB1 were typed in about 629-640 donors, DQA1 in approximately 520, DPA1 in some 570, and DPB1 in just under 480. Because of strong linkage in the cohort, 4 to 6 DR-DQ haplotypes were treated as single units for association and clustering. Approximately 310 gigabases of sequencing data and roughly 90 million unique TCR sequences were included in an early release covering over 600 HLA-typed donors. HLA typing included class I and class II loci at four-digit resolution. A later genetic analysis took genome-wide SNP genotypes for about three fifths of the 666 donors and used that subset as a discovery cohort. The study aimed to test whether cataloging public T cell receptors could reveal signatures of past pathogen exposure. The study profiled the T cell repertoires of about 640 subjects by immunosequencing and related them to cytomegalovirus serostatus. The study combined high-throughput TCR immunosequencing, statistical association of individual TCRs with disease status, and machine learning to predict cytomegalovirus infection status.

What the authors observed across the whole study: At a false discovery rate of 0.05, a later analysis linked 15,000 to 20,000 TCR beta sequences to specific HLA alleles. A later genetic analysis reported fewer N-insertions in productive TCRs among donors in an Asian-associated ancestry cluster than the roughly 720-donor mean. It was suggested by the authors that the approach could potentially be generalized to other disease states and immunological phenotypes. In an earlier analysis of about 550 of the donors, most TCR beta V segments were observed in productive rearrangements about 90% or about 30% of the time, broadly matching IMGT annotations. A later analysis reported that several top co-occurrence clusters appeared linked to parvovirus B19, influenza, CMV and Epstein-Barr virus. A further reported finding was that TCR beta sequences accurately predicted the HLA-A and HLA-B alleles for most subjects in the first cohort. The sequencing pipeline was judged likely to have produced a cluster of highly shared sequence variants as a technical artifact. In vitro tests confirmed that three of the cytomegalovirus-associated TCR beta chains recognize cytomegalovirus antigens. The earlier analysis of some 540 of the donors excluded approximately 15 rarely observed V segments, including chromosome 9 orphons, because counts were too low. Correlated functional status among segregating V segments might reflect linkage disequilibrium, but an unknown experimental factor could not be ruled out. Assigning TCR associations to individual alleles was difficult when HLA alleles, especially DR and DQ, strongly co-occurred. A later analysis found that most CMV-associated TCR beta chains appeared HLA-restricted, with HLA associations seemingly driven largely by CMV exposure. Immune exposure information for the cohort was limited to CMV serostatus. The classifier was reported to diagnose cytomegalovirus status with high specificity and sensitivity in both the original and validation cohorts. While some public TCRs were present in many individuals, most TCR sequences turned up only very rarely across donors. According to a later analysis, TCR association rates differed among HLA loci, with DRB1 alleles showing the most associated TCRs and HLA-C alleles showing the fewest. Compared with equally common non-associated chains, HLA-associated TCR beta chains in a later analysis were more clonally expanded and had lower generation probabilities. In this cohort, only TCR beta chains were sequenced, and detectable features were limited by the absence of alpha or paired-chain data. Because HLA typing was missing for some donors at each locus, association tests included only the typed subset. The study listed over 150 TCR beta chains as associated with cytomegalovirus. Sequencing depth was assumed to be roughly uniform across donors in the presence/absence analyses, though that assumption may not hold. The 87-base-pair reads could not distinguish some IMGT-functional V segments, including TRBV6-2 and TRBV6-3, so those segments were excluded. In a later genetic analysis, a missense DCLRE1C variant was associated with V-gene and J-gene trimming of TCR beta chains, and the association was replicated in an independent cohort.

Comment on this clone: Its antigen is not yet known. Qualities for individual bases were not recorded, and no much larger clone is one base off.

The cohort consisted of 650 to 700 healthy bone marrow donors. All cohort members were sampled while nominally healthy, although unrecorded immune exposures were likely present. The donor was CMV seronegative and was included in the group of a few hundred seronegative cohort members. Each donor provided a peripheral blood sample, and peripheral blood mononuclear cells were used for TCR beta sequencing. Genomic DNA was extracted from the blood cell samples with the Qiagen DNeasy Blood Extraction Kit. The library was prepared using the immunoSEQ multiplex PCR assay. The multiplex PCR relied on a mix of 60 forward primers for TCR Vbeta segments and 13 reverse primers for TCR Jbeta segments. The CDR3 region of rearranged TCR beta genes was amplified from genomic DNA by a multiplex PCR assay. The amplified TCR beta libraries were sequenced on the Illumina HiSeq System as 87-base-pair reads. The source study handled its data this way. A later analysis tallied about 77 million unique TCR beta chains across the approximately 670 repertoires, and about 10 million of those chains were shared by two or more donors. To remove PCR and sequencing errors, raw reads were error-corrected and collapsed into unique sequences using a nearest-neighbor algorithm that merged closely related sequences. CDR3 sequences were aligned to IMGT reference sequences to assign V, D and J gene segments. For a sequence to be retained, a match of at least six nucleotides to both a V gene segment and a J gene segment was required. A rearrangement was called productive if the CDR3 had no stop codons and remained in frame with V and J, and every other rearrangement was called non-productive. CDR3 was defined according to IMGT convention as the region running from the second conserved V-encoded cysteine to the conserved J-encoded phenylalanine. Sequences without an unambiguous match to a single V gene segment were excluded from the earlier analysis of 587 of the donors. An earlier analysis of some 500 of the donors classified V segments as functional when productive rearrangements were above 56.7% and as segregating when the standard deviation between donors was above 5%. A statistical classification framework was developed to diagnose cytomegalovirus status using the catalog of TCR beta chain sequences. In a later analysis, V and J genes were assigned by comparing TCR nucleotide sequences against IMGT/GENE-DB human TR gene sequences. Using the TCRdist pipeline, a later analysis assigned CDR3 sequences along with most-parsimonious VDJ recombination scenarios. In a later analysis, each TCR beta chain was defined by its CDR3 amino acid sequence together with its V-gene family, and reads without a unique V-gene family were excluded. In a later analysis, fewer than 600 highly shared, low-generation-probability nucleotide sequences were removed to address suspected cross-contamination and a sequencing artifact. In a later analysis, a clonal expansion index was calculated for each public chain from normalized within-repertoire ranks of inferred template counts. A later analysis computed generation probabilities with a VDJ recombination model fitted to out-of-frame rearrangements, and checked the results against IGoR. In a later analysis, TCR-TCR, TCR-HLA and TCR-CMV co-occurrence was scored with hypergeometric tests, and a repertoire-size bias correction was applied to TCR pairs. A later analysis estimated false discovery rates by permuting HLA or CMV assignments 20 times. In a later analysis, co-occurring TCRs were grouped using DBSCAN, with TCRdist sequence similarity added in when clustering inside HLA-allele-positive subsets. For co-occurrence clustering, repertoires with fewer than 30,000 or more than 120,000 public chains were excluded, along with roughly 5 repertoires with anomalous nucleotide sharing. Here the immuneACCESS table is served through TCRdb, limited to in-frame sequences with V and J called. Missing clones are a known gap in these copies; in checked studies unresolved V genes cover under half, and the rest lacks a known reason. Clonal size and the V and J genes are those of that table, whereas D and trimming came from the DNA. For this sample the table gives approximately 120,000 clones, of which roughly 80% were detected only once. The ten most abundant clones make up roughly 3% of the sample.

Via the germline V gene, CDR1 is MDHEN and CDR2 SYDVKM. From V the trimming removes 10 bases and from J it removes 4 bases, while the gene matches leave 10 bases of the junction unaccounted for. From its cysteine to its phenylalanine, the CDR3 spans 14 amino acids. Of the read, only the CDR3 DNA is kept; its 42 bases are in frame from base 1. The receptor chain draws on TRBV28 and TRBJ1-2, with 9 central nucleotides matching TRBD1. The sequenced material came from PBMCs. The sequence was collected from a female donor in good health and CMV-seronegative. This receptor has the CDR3 CATQQGALVYGYTF. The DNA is TGTGCCACTCAACAGGGGGCGCTGGTCTATGGCTACACCTTC.